These T cell receptor beta chains were read from a single sample in a study of regulatory T cells in long-lasting Graves disease. TCRdb reanalysed the multiplex PCR reads using MiXCR and keeps one entry per CDR3 protein. This sample has hundreds of thousands of distinct CDR3 sequences, with approximately 15% found just once. A further study also used this sample, focusing on T cells in Graves' hyperthyroidism and ophthalmopathy.

This specimen consisted of peripheral blood mononuclear cells (PBMCs), obtained at new diagnosis, from a patient treated with antithyroid drugs. The receptors come from a man between 40 and 49 years old with Graves disease. CDR3s include the opening cysteine and the closing phenylalanine or tryptophan. The D gene is left open where the match is weak. Not every row has a clone size; where given, it reads once, few, many or a size class.

j_call d_call clone_size cdr3_length v_call cdr3_aa cdr3_nt
TRBJ2-1 TRBD2 many 15 TRBV7-2 CASSRLAGIYNEQFF TGTGCCAGCAGTAGACTAGCGGGGATCTACAATGAGCAGTTCTTC
TRBJ1-5 - few 14 TRBV12-3/TRBV12-4 CASSFRGANQPQHF TGTGCCAGCAGTTTCCGGGGGGCCAATCAGCCCCAGCATTTT
TRBJ1-2 - many 13 TRBV6-2/TRBV6-3 CASSEGEEHGYTF TGTGCCAGCAGTGAAGGGGAGGAGCACGGCTACACCTTC
TRBJ1-1 - many 14 TRBV30 CAWSADSVNTEAFF TGTGCCTGGAGTGCGGACAGCGTGAACACTGAAGCTTTCTTT
TRBJ2-3 - many 10 TRBV2 CASSVGTQYF TGTGCCAGCAGTGTTGGTACGCAGTATTTT
TRBJ1-2 TRBD1 few 16 TRBV6-1 CASSPIGQGAGYGYTF TGTGCCAGCAGTCCAATCGGACAGGGGGCAGGCTATGGCTACACCTTC
TRBJ2-2 TRBD2 many 16 TRBV30 CAWSSGTSLNTGELFF TGTGCCTGGAGTTCCGGGACTAGCCTGAACACCGGGGAGCTGTTTTTT
TRBJ2-1 - - 17 TRBV12-5 CASGPPLALVLFNEQFF TGTGCTAGTGGCCCCCCTCTGGCGCTAGTTCTTTTCAATGAGCAGTTCTTC
TRBJ1-5 TRBD1 - 13 TRBV19 CATTDRVSQPQHF TGTGCCACCACGGACAGGGTCTCTCAGCCCCAGCATTTT
TRBJ1-1 - - 15 TRBV11-2 CASSSRRQMNTEAFF TGTGCCAGCAGCTCCAGACGGCAGATGAACACTGAAGCTTTCTTT
TRBJ1-4 TRBD1 many 18 TRBV20-1 CSARGTGQGAATNEKLFF TGCAGTGCTAGAGGAACGGGACAGGGCGCCGCAACTAATGAAAAACTGTTTTTT
TRBJ2-1 TRBD1 many 13 TRBV6-1 CAFTGAPGNEQFF TGTGCCTTTACAGGGGCCCCTGGGAATGAGCAGTTCTTC
TRBJ2-3 - - 14 TRBV6-2/TRBV6-3 CASSYGLVTDTQYF TGTGCCAGCAGTTACGGTCTAGTGACAGATACGCAGTATTTT
TRBJ1-5 - few 15 TRBV4-2 CASSQDWRSYQPQHF TGTGCCAGCAGCCAAGATTGGCGGTCCTATCAGCCCCAGCATTTT
TRBJ1-6 - once 16 TRBV7-2 CASSLTGQTANSPLHF TGTGCCAGCAGCTTAACGGGGCAGACCGCTAATTCACCCCTCCACTTT
TRBJ2-3 - many 13 TRBV27 CASSLSQGYTQYF TGTGCCAGCAGTTTATCACAGGGCTATACGCAGTATTTT
TRBJ2-7 - - 14 TRBV10-3 CAISRAASGHEQYF TGTGCCATCAGCCGAGCCGCCAGCGGGCACGAGCAGTACTTC
TRBJ2-7 - few 12 TRBV27 CASSVTGNEQYF TGTGCCAGCAGTGTAACGGGGAACGAGCAGTACTTC
TRBJ2-2 TRBD1 - 14 TRBV6-2/TRBV6-3 CASNRQGTAGELFF TGTGCCAGCAACCGACAGGGGACAGCTGGGGAGCTGTTTTTT
TRBJ2-5 - few 13 TRBV3-1 CASSGTAGETQYF TGTGCCAGCAGCGGGACAGCGGGAGAGACCCAGTACTTC
TRBJ2-5 TRBD2 many 17 TRBV7-9 CASSKGTSGGQQETQYF TGTGCCAGCAGCAAGGGGACTAGCGGGGGGCAACAAGAGACCCAGTACTTC
TRBJ2-7 - many 14 TRBV2 CASRLYSSSYEQYF TGTGCCAGCAGGTTATACTCGAGCTCCTACGAGCAGTACTTC
TRBJ1-1 - many 11 TRBV30 CAWSSGGWAFF TGTGCCTGGAGTTCTGGAGGGTGGGCTTTCTTT
TRBJ2-5 - many 12 TRBV3-1 CASSQSRGLQYF TGTGCCAGCAGCCAAAGCCGGGGCTTGCAGTACTTC
TRBJ2-1 - few 15 TRBV7-3 CASSLGHSRDNEQFF TGTGCCAGCAGCCTCGGACATTCACGGGACAATGAGCAGTTCTTC
TRBJ1-6 - many 13 TRBV12-3/TRBV12-4 CASSLREGSPLHF TGTGCCAGCAGTTTACGGGAAGGCTCACCCCTCCACTTT
TRBJ1-5 - many 12 TRBV24-1 CATSDFGQPQHF TGTGCCACCAGTGATTTTGGTCAGCCCCAGCATTTT
TRBJ2-5 - many 14 TRBV25-1 CASSVSGFGVGQYF TGTGCCAGCAGTGTCTCGGGGTTCGGAGTAGGCCAGTACTTC
TRBJ2-5 - - 14 TRBV7-6 CASSSAGARETQYF TGTGCCAGCAGCTCCGCAGGGGCACGGGAGACCCAGTACTTC
TRBJ2-5 TRBD2 many 16 TRBV30 CAWSVPRAGGRETQYF TGTGCCTGGAGTGTGCCCCGGGCCGGGGGGAGAGAGACCCAGTACTTC
TRBJ1-5 - many 15 TRBV19 CASSAWTVSNQPQHF TGTGCCAGTAGTGCTTGGACGGTTAGCAATCAGCCCCAGCATTTT
TRBJ1-4 TRBD1 - 17 TRBV4-1 CASSQVARGLSNEKLFF TGCGCCAGCAGCCAAGTCGCCAGGGGGCTTTCTAATGAAAAACTGTTTTTT
TRBJ1-1 - - 15 TRBV20-1 CSANARSRMGDEAFF TGCAGTGCTAACGCTCGCTCTAGGATGGGTGATGAAGCTTTCTTT
TRBJ2-7 - few 15 TRBV5-1 CASSLGSGGSYEQYF TGCGCCAGCAGCTTGGGTAGCGGAGGGTCCTACGAGCAGTACTTC
TRBJ1-4 - once 16 TRBV4-3 CASSQDYWAGKEKLFF TGCGCCAGCAGCCAGGATTATTGGGCAGGGAAGGAAAAACTGTTTTTT
TRBJ2-5 TRBD1 many 16 TRBV27 CASSDRRPDRGQTQYF TGTGCCAGCAGTGACCGACGCCCCGACAGGGGACAGACCCAGTACTTC